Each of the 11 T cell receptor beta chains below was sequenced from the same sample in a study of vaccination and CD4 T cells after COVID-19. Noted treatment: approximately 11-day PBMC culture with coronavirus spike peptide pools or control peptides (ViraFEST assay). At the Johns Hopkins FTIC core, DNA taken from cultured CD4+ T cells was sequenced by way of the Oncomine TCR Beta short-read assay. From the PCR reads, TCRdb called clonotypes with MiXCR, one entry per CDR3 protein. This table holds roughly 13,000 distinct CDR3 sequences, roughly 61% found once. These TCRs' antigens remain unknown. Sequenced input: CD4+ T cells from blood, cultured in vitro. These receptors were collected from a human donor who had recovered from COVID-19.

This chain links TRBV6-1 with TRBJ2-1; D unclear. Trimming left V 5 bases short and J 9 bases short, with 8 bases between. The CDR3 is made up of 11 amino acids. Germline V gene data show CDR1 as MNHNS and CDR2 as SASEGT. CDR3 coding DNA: TGTGCCAGCAGTCTGAGTGCTGAGCAGTTCTTC. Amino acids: CASSLSAEQFF.

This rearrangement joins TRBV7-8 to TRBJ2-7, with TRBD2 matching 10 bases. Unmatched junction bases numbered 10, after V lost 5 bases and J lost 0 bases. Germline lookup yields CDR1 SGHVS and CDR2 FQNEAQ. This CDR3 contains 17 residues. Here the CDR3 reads CASSRLAGMNRSYEQYF. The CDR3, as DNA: TGTGCCAGCAGCCGACTAGCGGGTATGAATCGCTCCTACGAGCAGTACTTC.

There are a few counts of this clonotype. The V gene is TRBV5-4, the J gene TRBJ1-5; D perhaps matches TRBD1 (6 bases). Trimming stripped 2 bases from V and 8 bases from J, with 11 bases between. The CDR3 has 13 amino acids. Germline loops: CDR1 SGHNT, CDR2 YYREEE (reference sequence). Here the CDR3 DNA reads TGTGCCAGCAGCTTACAGGGCCAAAAGCCCCAGCATTTT. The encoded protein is CASSLQGQKPQHF. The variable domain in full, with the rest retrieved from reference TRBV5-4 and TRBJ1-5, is ETGVTQSPTHLIKTRGQQVTLRCSSQSGHNTVSWYQQALGQGPQFIFQYYREEENGRGNFPPRFSGLQFPNYSSELNVNALELDDSALYLCASSLQGQKPQHFGDGTRLSIL.

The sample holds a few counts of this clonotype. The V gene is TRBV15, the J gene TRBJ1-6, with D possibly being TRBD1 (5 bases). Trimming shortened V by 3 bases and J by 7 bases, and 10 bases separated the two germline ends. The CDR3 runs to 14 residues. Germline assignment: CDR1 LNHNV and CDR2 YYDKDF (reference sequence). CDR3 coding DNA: TGTGCCACCAGCAGGACAGCTGAAAATTCACCCCTCCACTTT. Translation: CATSRTAENSPLHF. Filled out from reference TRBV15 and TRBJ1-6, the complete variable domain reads DAMVIQNPRYQVTQFGKPVTLSCSQTLNHNVMYWYQQKSSQAPKLLFHYYDKDFNNEADTPDNFQSRRPNTSFCFLDIRSPGLGDTAMYLCATSRTAENSPLHFGNGTRLTVT.

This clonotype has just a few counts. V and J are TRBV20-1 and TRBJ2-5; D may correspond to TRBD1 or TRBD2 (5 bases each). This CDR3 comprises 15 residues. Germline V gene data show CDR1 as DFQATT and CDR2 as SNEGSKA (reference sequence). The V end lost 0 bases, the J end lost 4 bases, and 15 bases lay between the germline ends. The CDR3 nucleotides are TGCAGTGCTAGAGATGGACGGGACCCCGCAGAGACCCAGTACTTC. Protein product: CSARDGRDPAETQYF.

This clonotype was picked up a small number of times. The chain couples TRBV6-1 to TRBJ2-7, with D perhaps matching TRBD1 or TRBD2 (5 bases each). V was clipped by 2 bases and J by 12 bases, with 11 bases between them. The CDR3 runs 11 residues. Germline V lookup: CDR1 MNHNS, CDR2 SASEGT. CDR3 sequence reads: CASSEMRGPYF. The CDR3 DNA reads TGTGCCAGCAGTGAAATGAGGGGACCGTACTTC.

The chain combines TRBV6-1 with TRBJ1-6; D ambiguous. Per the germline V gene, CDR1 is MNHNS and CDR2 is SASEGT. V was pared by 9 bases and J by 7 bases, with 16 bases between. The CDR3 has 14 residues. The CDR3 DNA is TGTGCCAGTAACCCGGGCCAGCAGAATTCACCCCTCCACTTT. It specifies CASNPGQQNSPLHF.

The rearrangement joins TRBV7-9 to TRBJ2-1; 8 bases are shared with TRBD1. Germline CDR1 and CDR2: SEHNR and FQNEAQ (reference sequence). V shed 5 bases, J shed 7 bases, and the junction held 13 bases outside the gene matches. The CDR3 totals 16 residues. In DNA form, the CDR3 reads TGTGCCAGCAGCGCGGGGACAGGCGCCATGGGGAATGAGCAGTTCTTC. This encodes CASSAGTGAMGNEQFF. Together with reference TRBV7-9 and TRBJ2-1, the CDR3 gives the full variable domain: DTGVSQNPRHKITKRGQNVTFRCDPISEHNRLYWYRQTLGQGPEFLTYFQNEAQLEKSRLLSDRFSAERPKGSFSTLEIQRTEQGDSAMYLCASSAGTGAMGNEQFFGPGTRLTVL.

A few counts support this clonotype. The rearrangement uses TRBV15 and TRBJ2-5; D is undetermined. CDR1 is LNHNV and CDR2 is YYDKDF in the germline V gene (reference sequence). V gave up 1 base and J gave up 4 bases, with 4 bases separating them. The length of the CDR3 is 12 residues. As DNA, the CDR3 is TGTGCCACCAGCAGAGTTAGAGAGACCCAGTACTTC. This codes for CATSRVRETQYF.

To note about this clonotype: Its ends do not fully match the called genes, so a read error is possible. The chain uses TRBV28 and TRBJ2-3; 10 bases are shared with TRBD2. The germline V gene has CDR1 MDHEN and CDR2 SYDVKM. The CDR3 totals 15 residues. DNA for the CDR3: TGTGCCTGCAGGGTAGGACTAGCGGGCACAGATACGCAGTATTTT. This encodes CACRVGLAGTDTQYF. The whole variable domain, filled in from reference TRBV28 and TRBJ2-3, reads DVKVTQSSRYLVKRTGEKVFLECVQDMDHENMFWYRQDPGLGLRLIYFSYDVKMKEKGDIPEGYSVSREKKERFSLILESASTNQTSMYLCACRVGLAGTDTQYFGPGTRLTVL.

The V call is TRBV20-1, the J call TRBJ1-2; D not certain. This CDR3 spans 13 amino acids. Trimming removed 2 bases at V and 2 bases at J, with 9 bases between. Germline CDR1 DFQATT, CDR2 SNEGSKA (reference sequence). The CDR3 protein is CSARQTENYGYTF. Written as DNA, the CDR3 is TGCAGTGCTAGACAGACGGAAAACTATGGCTACACCTTC.